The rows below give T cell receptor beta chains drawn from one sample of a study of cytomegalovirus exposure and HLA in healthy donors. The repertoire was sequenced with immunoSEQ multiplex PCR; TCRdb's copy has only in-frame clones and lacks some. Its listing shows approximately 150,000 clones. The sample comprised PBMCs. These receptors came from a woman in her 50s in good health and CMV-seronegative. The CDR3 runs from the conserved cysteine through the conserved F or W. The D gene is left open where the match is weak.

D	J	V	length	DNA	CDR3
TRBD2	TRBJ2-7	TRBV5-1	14	TGCGCCAGCAGCTCCAGCGGGGGGGTTTACGAGCAGTACTTC	CASSSSGGVYEQYF
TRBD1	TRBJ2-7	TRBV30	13	TGTGCCTGGAGCGTGACAGGGACCCACGAGCAGTACTTC	CAWSVTGTHEQYF
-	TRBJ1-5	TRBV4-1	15	TGCGCCAGCAGCCAAGGTCCCCAAAACAATCAGCCCCAGCATTTT	CASSQGPQNNQPQHF
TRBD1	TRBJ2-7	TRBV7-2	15	TGTGCCAGCAGCCCGCGGACAGGGGGGATTGGCGAGCAGTACTTC	CASSPRTGGIGEQYF
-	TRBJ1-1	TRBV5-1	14	TGCGCCAGCAGCTTGGAACAGGAGAACACTGAAGCTTTCTTT	CASSLEQENTEAFF
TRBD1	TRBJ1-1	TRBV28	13	TGTGCCAGCAGTTTACGACAGGGTAGGCAAGCTTTCTTT	CASSLRQGRQAFF
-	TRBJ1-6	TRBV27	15	TGTGCCAGCAGTTTATCGGCAGGGCCTAATTCACCCCTCCACTTT	CASSLSAGPNSPLHF
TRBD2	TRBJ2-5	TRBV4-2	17	TGTGCCAGCAGCCCCCCAAAAGGACTAGCGGGGGGGGAGACCCAGTACTTC	CASSPPKGLAGGETQYF
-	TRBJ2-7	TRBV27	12	TGTGCCAGCAGTTTAGGGGGGTACGAGCAGTACTTC	CASSLGGYEQYF
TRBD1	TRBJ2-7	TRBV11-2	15	TGTGCCAGCAGCTTAGAGGGACAGTTCACCTACGAGCAGTACTTC	CASSLEGQFTYEQYF
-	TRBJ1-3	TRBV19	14	TGTGCCAGTAGTCGCGAGGTATCTGGAAACACCATATATTTT	CASSREVSGNTIYF
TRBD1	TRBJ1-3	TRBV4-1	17	TGCGCCAGCAGCCAAGTACAGGGGGTCTTCTCTGGAAACACCATATATTTT	CASSQVQGVFSGNTIYF
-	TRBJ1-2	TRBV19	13	TGTGCCAGTAGTATTGGACATGTTTATGGCTACACCTTC	CASSIGHVYGYTF
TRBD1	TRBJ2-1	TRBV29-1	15	TGCAGCGTTGAGGACAGGGAGAGGTCCTACAATGAGCAGTTCTTC	CSVEDRERSYNEQFF
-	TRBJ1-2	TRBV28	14	TGTGCCAGCCGGGCGGGGGACCTTTACTATGGCTACACCTTC	CASRAGDLYYGYTF
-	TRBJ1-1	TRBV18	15	TGTGCCAGCTCACCAAGCAGACAGAGAAACACTGAAGCTTTCTTT	CASSPSRQRNTEAFF
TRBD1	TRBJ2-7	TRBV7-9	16	TGTGCCAGCAGCTTAGCGCGTATGACAGGGCCTTACGAGCAGTACTTC	CASSLARMTGPYEQYF
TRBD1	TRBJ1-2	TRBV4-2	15	TGTGCCAGCAGCCAAGAAGGACAGGGGGTTTATGGCTACACCTTC	CASSQEGQGVYGYTF
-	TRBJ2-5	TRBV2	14	TGTGCCAGCGGCGCGAGGCGGGACCAAGAGACCCAGTACTTC	CASGARRDQETQYF
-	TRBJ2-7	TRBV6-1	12	TGTGCCAGCAGTGGGAGGGCCTACGAGCAGTACTTC	CASSGRAYEQYF
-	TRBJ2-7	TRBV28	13	TGTGCCAGCAGAACAGGGCTGATAAGCGAGCAGTACTTC	CASRTGLISEQYF
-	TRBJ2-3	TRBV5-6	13	TGTGCCAGCAGCTTAGGAGGGCCAGATACGCAGTATTTT	CASSLGGPDTQYF
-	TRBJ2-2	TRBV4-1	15	TGCGCCAGCAGCCAAGAATCGCAGGTCGTCGGGGAGCTGTTTTTT	CASSQESQVVGELFF
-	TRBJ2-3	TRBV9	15	TGTGCCAGCACCCCAAGGGGTGTACACACAGATACGCAGTATTTT	CASTPRGVHTDTQYF
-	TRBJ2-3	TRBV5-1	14	TGCGCCAGCAGCTTGGCCGATGAAACAGATGCGCAGTATTTT	CASSLADETDAQYF
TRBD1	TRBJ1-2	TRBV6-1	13	TGTGCCACCCTAGAGACAGGGGGCAGTGGCTACACCTTC	CATLETGGSGYTF
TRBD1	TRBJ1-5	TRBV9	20	TGTGCCAGCAGCGCCTCCCCCGGGACAGGGGCCGTGGAAAGCAATCAGCCCCAGCATTTT	CASSASPGTGAVESNQPQHF
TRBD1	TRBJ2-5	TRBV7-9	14	TGTGCCAGCAGTTCTACAGGGGGAGAAGAGACCCAGTACTTC	CASSSTGGEETQYF
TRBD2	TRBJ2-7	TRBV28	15	TGTGCCAGCAGTTTCCCTAGCGGGGGCCCCGACGAGCAGTACTTC	CASSFPSGGPDEQYF
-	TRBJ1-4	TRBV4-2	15	TGTGCCAGCAGCCCGGACAGTGCAACTAATGAAAAACTGTTTTTT	CASSPDSATNEKLFF
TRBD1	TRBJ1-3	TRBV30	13	TGTGCCTGGAGTTCGACAGGGATTCACACCATATATTTT	CAWSSTGIHTIYF
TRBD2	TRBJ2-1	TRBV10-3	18	TGTGCCATCAGTGCCCACAAAGATTTAGCGGGAGTTAACAATGAGCAGTTCTTC	CAISAHKDLAGVNNEQFF
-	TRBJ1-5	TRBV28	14	TGTGCCAGCAGGGGCCTAAAAAGCAATCAGCCCCAGCATTTT	CASRGLKSNQPQHF
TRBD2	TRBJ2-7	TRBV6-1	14	TGTGCCAGCAGTGAAATAGCGGGGGTATACGAGCAGTACTTC	CASSEIAGVYEQYF
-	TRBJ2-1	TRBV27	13	TGTGCCAGCACATCAACTAGGAACAATGAGCAGTTCTTC	CASTSTRNNEQFF
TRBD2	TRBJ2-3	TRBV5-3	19	TGTGCCAGAAGCTTGAAGGGGCTAGCGGGATTCCCGGGGGCAGATACGCAGTATTTT	CARSLKGLAGFPGADTQYF
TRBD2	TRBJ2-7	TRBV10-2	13	TGCGCCAGCAGCCCTAGCGGGATCTACGAGCAGTACTTC	CASSPSGIYEQYF
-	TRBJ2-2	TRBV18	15	TGTGCCAGCTCATCTTACACACCGAACACCGGGGAGCTGTTTTTT	CASSSYTPNTGELFF
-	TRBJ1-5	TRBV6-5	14	TGTGCCAGCAGTGTAACAGTTTTCCATCAGCCCCAGCATTTT	CASSVTVFHQPQHF
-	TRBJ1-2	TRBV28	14	TGTGCCAGCGTGGGAGGTGGGGAGATCTATGGCTACACCTTC	CASVGGGEIYGYTF
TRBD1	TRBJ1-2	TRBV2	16	TGTGCCAGCAGTGACTTACTCCGGGACAGGGTAGACGGCTACACCTTC	CASSDLLRDRVDGYTF
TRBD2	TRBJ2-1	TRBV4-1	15	TGCGCCAGCAGCCAGGGGCGGGGGATCTACAATGAGCAGTTCTTC	CASSQGRGIYNEQFF
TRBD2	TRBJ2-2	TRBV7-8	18	TGTGCCAGCAGCTTCGGCCTAGCGGGGGGACAAAACACCGGGGAGCTGTTTTTT	CASSFGLAGGQNTGELFF
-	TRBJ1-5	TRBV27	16	TGTGCCAGCAGTCCTCTACGGGAAAATAGCAATCAGCCCCAGCATTTT	CASSPLRENSNQPQHF
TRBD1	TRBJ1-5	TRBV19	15	TGTGCCAGTAAGGGGGACAGGCCTAGCAATCAGCCCCAGCATTTT	CASKGDRPSNQPQHF
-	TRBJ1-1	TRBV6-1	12	TGTGCCAGCTCCCGGAGGGGCACTGAAGCTTTCTTT	CASSRRGTEAFF
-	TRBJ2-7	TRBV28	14	TGTGCCAGCAGTTTATCTCGCCAGACCTACGAGCAGTACTTC	CASSLSRQTYEQYF
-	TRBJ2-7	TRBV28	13	TGTGCCAGCAGTCATGGGAGAGACTACGAGCAGTACTTC	CASSHGRDYEQYF
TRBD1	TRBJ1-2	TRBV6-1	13	TGTAAGGGGGCGGGGGGACTGTCTGGTGGCTACACCTTC	CKGAGGLSGGYTF
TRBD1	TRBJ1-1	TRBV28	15	TGTGCCAGCAGCTCGTCACTGGGACAGGGGTCTGAAGCTTTCTTT	CASSSSLGQGSEAFF